This T cell receptor (beta chain) originates from a study of T cell responses to AZD1222 COVID-19 vaccine. Whole-study results and caveats: Of spike-specific TCRs, nearly half reportedly target regions left unmutated in variants. Donors in the cohort were predominantly white British and more often female, and clonal diversity was possibly underestimated. Spike-specific TCR breadth and depth went up after people got two AZD1222 doses.

Clones were sequenced by immunoSEQ multiplex PCR, and TCRdb holds only the in-frame ones, with some missing. The sample contains 210,000 or so clones, just over 90% of which appear only once. As to this clone: Its antigen is unidentified.

The length of the CDR3 is 13 residues. Germline V gives CDR1 MNHEY, CDR2 SVGAGI. V was pared by 2 bases and J by 6 bases, with 10 bases between. Sample: peripheral blood, taken on day 0 of MenACWY control vaccination. This TCR derives from an adult in good health. The chain is built from TRBV6-5 and TRBJ1-1; no definite D call. CDR3: CASSYGGVAEAFF. In DNA, the CDR3 is TGTGCCAGCAGTTACGGCGGAGTCGCTGAAGCTTTCTTT.